A selection of T cell receptor beta chains follows, all from one sample in a study of vaccination and CD4 T cells after COVID-19. Each CDR3 protein gets one entry after TCRdb re-called the PCR reads with MiXCR. The sample carries 10,000 to 13,000 distinct CDR3 sequences, under 60% recorded once. These receptors' targets are unknown. The sequencing input was CD4+ T cells from blood, cultured in vitro. The receptors derive from a human donor who had recovered from COVID-19. The CDR3 runs from the conserved cysteine through the conserved F or W. Each record gives: D gene, J gene, V gene, clone size, CDR3 protein, CDR3 DNA. The D gene is left open where the match is weak. Only some rows state a clone size, as once, few, many or a class for expanded clones.

d_call: -
j_call: TRBJ2-7
v_call: TRBV7-2
clone_size: -
cdr3_aa: CASSVQKTGWGYEQYF
cdr3_nt: TGTGCCAGCAGCGTTCAAAAGACAGGTTGGGGCTACGAGCAGTACTTC

d_call: -
j_call: TRBJ2-5
v_call: TRBV25-1
clone_size: few
cdr3_aa: CASSEYGGIWTQYF
cdr3_nt: TGTGCCAGCAGTGAATATGGCGGGATATGGACCCAGTACTTC

d_call: TRBD2
j_call: TRBJ2-5
v_call: TRBV20-1
clone_size: -
cdr3_aa: CSARVSGAQETQYF
cdr3_nt: TGCAGTGCTAGAGTTAGCGGGGCTCAAGAGACCCAGTACTTC

d_call: -
j_call: TRBJ1-1
v_call: TRBV9
clone_size: once
cdr3_aa: CASSLGRLNTEAFF
cdr3_nt: TGTGCCAGCAGCCTCGGACGGCTGAACACTGAAGCTTTCTTT

d_call: -
j_call: TRBJ1-4
v_call: TRBV6-1
clone_size: -
cdr3_aa: CASRPQGLNEKLFF
cdr3_nt: TGTGCCAGCCGACCGCAGGGCCTTAATGAAAAACTGTTTTTT

d_call: TRBD2
j_call: TRBJ2-1
v_call: TRBV10-2
clone_size: -
cdr3_aa: CASSESRLARSYNEQFF
cdr3_nt: TGCGCCAGCAGTGAGTCCCGACTAGCACGCTCCTACAATGAGCAGTTCTTC

d_call: TRBD2
j_call: TRBJ2-3
v_call: TRBV20-1
clone_size: few
cdr3_aa: CSATGLAGLADTQYF
cdr3_nt: TGCAGTGCCACGGGACTAGCGGGGCTGGCGGATACGCAGTATTTT

d_call: -
j_call: TRBJ1-2
v_call: TRBV27
clone_size: -
cdr3_aa: CASSLLGQGNYGYTF
cdr3_nt: TGTGCCAGCAGTTTATTAGGGCAGGGGAACTATGGCTACACCTTC

d_call: TRBD1
j_call: TRBJ2-2
v_call: TRBV7-9
clone_size: -
cdr3_aa: CASHPGQSNTGELFF
cdr3_nt: TGTGCCAGCCATCCGGGACAGTCGAACACCGGGGAGCTGTTTTTT

d_call: TRBD2
j_call: TRBJ2-3
v_call: TRBV15
clone_size: -
cdr3_aa: CATSRPGTSGSTDTQYF
cdr3_nt: TGTGCCACCAGCAGACCCGGAACTAGCGGGAGCACAGATACGCAGTATTTT

d_call: -
j_call: TRBJ1-5
v_call: TRBV20-1
clone_size: -
cdr3_aa: CSAKGQATDQPQHF
cdr3_nt: TGCAGTGCAAAAGGACAAGCGACCGATCAGCCCCAGCATTTT

d_call: TRBD2
j_call: TRBJ2-3
v_call: TRBV24-1
clone_size: -
cdr3_aa: CATSGGRLAVDTQYF
cdr3_nt: TGTGCCACCAGTGGGGGACGACTAGCGGTAGATACGCAGTATTTT

d_call: -
j_call: TRBJ1-6
v_call: TRBV14
clone_size: -
cdr3_aa: CASSQGRHNSPLHF
cdr3_nt: TGTGCCAGCAGCCAAGGAAGACACAATTCACCCCTCCACTTT

d_call: -
j_call: TRBJ2-5
v_call: TRBV15
clone_size: medium-sized
cdr3_aa: CATGLGRSRTQYF
cdr3_nt: TGTGCCACCGGACTCGGGCGGTCCCGGACCCAGTACTTC

d_call: -
j_call: TRBJ1-5
v_call: TRBV28
clone_size: once
cdr3_aa: CASSFIKGGHQPQHF
cdr3_nt: TGTGCCAGCAGTTTTATTAAGGGGGGCCATCAGCCCCAGCATTTT

d_call: -
j_call: TRBJ2-2
v_call: TRBV20-1
clone_size: few
cdr3_aa: CSAPGRTADTGELFF
cdr3_nt: TGCAGTGCCCCCGGGAGAACCGCGGACACCGGGGAGCTGTTTTTT

d_call: -
j_call: TRBJ2-2
v_call: TRBV20-1
clone_size: -
cdr3_aa: CSARLWRDQNTGELFF
cdr3_nt: TGCAGTGCTAGACTCTGGCGGGACCAGAACACCGGGGAGCTGTTTTTT

d_call: TRBD1
j_call: TRBJ1-4
v_call: TRBV6-1
clone_size: -
cdr3_aa: CASSTRDSWATNEKLFF
cdr3_nt: TGTGCCAGCAGTACCCGGGACAGTTGGGCAACTAATGAAAAACTGTTTTTT

d_call: -
j_call: TRBJ1-1
v_call: TRBV30
clone_size: -
cdr3_aa: CAWGRVNTEAFF
cdr3_nt: TGTGCCTGGGGTCGGGTGAACACTGAAGCTTTCTTT

d_call: -
j_call: TRBJ2-7
v_call: TRBV7-6
clone_size: -
cdr3_aa: CASINQVADFSYEQYF
cdr3_nt: TGTGCCAGCATCAATCAGGTTGCGGATTTCTCCTACGAGCAGTACTTC

d_call: TRBD2
j_call: TRBJ2-5
v_call: TRBV7-2
clone_size: -
cdr3_aa: CASSFPGGRETQYF
cdr3_nt: TGTGCCAGCAGCTTTCCGGGCGGGAGGGAGACCCAGTACTTC

d_call: -
j_call: TRBJ2-7
v_call: TRBV10-3
clone_size: -
cdr3_aa: CATSDSLESYEQYF
cdr3_nt: TGTGCCACCTCGGACAGTCTGGAGTCCTACGAGCAGTACTTC

d_call: -
j_call: TRBJ2-5
v_call: TRBV23-1
clone_size: -
cdr3_aa: CASSQSGGQSQETQYF
cdr3_nt: TGCGCCAGCAGTCAATCGGGTGGGCAGTCCCAAGAGACCCAGTACTTC

d_call: -
j_call: TRBJ1-6
v_call: TRBV19
clone_size: once
cdr3_aa: CASSRRPNNSPLHF
cdr3_nt: TGTGCCAGTAGTAGACGCCCAAATAATTCACCCCTCCACTTT

d_call: -
j_call: TRBJ1-1
v_call: TRBV6-4
clone_size: -
cdr3_aa: CASSGSRGEATEAFF
cdr3_nt: TGTGCCAGCAGTGGAAGTAGGGGGGAAGCAACTGAAGCTTTCTTT

d_call: TRBD2
j_call: TRBJ2-2
v_call: TRBV20-1
clone_size: -
cdr3_aa: CSARDLAGGPGTGELFF
cdr3_nt: TGCAGTGCTAGAGACCTAGCGGGAGGGCCGGGAACCGGGGAGCTGTTTTTT

d_call: -
j_call: TRBJ2-7
v_call: TRBV6-1
clone_size: -
cdr3_aa: CASRRARVYEQYF
cdr3_nt: TGTGCCAGCAGAAGGGCTAGGGTCTACGAGCAGTACTTC

d_call: TRBD2
j_call: TRBJ2-2
v_call: TRBV28
clone_size: -
cdr3_aa: CASSLAGGYTGELFF
cdr3_nt: TGTGCCAGCAGTTTAGCGGGAGGGTACACCGGGGAGCTGTTTTTT

d_call: -
j_call: TRBJ1-6
v_call: TRBV28
clone_size: -
cdr3_aa: CASSTGGARNSPLHF
cdr3_nt: TGTGCCAGCAGCACGGGGGGGGCCCGTAATTCACCCCTCCACTTT

d_call: TRBD1
j_call: TRBJ2-7
v_call: TRBV30
clone_size: -
cdr3_aa: CAWSQGQAPYEQYF
cdr3_nt: TGTGCCTGGAGTCAGGGACAGGCCCCCTACGAGCAGTACTTC

d_call: -
j_call: TRBJ2-7
v_call: TRBV10-1
clone_size: -
cdr3_aa: CASSEGHKRYEQYF
cdr3_nt: TGCGCCAGCAGTGAGGGACACAAGCGTTACGAGCAGTACTTC

d_call: TRBD1
j_call: TRBJ2-7
v_call: TRBV7-2
clone_size: -
cdr3_aa: CASSWRTGGAYEQYF
cdr3_nt: TGTGCCAGCAGCTGGAGGACAGGGGGCGCCTACGAGCAGTACTTC

d_call: TRBD2
j_call: TRBJ2-1
v_call: TRBV20-1
clone_size: -
cdr3_aa: CSAPGGRWTYNEQFF
cdr3_nt: TGCAGTGCACCCGGCGGGAGATGGACCTACAATGAGCAGTTCTTC

d_call: -
j_call: TRBJ2-3
v_call: TRBV18
clone_size: -
cdr3_aa: CASSLGAYSTDTQYF
cdr3_nt: TGTGCCAGCTCACTCGGGGCCTATAGCACAGATACGCAGTATTTT

d_call: TRBD2
j_call: TRBJ2-3
v_call: TRBV20-1
clone_size: -
cdr3_aa: CSAPRLAGGLGTDTQYF
cdr3_nt: TGCAGTGCTCCCCGACTAGCGGGAGGGCTGGGCACAGATACGCAGTATTTT

d_call: TRBD2
j_call: TRBJ2-7
v_call: TRBV12-3/TRBV12-4
clone_size: few
cdr3_aa: CASSLRGRSVEQYF
cdr3_nt: TGTGCCAGCAGTTTACGCGGGAGAAGCGTAGAGCAGTACTTC

d_call: TRBD2
j_call: TRBJ2-7
v_call: TRBV12-3/TRBV12-4
clone_size: -
cdr3_aa: CASTPGGLAGTEGYF
cdr3_nt: TGTGCCAGCACCCCGGGGGGACTAGCGGGAACCGAGGGGTACTTC

d_call: TRBD2
j_call: TRBJ2-7
v_call: TRBV7-2
clone_size: -
cdr3_aa: CASSLGGTSGTGEQYF
cdr3_nt: TGTGCCAGCAGCTTGGGCGGGACTAGCGGGACAGGCGAGCAGTACTTC

d_call: TRBD2
j_call: TRBJ2-3
v_call: TRBV19
clone_size: once
cdr3_aa: CASGGGSTDTQYF
cdr3_nt: TGTGCCAGTGGGGGGGGGAGCACAGATACGCAGTATTTT

d_call: -
j_call: TRBJ1-2
v_call: TRBV30
clone_size: -
cdr3_aa: CAWSVSEFYGYTF
cdr3_nt: TGTGCCTGGAGTGTAAGTGAATTCTATGGCTACACCTTC

d_call: -
j_call: TRBJ2-3
v_call: TRBV2
clone_size: -
cdr3_aa: CASSSGFKANTQYF
cdr3_nt: TGTGCCAGCAGTTCAGGGTTTAAGGCAAATACGCAGTATTTT

d_call: -
j_call: TRBJ2-7
v_call: TRBV20-1
clone_size: -
cdr3_aa: CSVGRSFYEQYF
cdr3_nt: TGCAGTGTTGGTCGATCGTTCTACGAGCAGTACTTC

d_call: TRBD1
j_call: TRBJ2-7
v_call: TRBV6-1
clone_size: -
cdr3_aa: CASTPDRAGYEQYF
cdr3_nt: TGTGCCAGCACTCCCGACAGGGCTGGTTACGAGCAGTACTTC

d_call: -
j_call: TRBJ1-5
v_call: TRBV7-2
clone_size: -
cdr3_aa: CASSLDAAGAQPQHF
cdr3_nt: TGTGCCAGCAGCTTAGATGCAGCGGGGGCTCAGCCCCAGCATTTT

d_call: -
j_call: TRBJ1-2
v_call: TRBV2
clone_size: -
cdr3_aa: CASSEARVSDGYTF
cdr3_nt: TGTGCCAGCAGTGAAGCGCGCGTATCGGATGGCTACACCTTC

d_call: -
j_call: TRBJ1-2
v_call: TRBV5-4
clone_size: -
cdr3_aa: CASSLGGGLGYGYTF
cdr3_nt: TGTGCCAGCAGCTTGGGTGGGGGCTTGGGCTATGGCTACACCTTC

d_call: -
j_call: TRBJ1-5
v_call: TRBV15
clone_size: few
cdr3_aa: CATSRDRRQGGGQPQHF
cdr3_nt: TGTGCCACCAGCAGAGATCGCAGGCAGGGTGGAGGTCAGCCCCAGCATTTT

d_call: -
j_call: TRBJ1-5
v_call: TRBV7-2
clone_size: -
cdr3_aa: CASSSSGISNQPQHF
cdr3_nt: TGTGCCAGCAGCTCATCAGGAATTAGCAATCAGCCCCAGCATTTT

d_call: -
j_call: TRBJ2-7
v_call: TRBV30
clone_size: -
cdr3_aa: CAWSVTLPFYEQYF
cdr3_nt: TGTGCCTGGAGTGTGACCCTTCCTTTCTACGAGCAGTACTTC

d_call: TRBD2
j_call: TRBJ2-1
v_call: TRBV20-1
clone_size: -
cdr3_aa: CSATGSLAGAPEQFF
cdr3_nt: TGCAGTGCTACGGGTTCCCTAGCGGGAGCCCCGGAGCAGTTCTTC

d_call: -
j_call: TRBJ1-6
v_call: TRBV6-1
clone_size: few
cdr3_aa: CASSDSRSYNSPLHF
cdr3_nt: TGTGCCAGCAGTGACAGCCGCTCCTATAATTCACCCCTCCACTTT

d_call: -
j_call: TRBJ2-1
v_call: TRBV30
clone_size: -
cdr3_aa: CAWGLRGHTNNEQFF
cdr3_nt: TGTGCCTGGGGTCTTAGAGGCCATACAAACAATGAGCAGTTCTTC

d_call: -
j_call: TRBJ2-5
v_call: TRBV18
clone_size: -
cdr3_aa: CASSPSGRETQYF
cdr3_nt: TGTGCCAGCTCACCATCAGGGAGAGAGACCCAGTACTTC

d_call: -
j_call: TRBJ2-3
v_call: TRBV20-1
clone_size: few
cdr3_aa: CSAAVTPSTDTQYF
cdr3_nt: TGCAGTGCCGCCGTCACTCCTAGCACAGATACGCAGTATTTT

d_call: -
j_call: TRBJ2-3
v_call: TRBV7-6
clone_size: -
cdr3_aa: CASSALSTDTQYF
cdr3_nt: TGTGCCAGCAGCGCCCTAAGCACAGATACGCAGTATTTT

d_call: -
j_call: TRBJ2-1
v_call: TRBV28
clone_size: -
cdr3_aa: CASSQGGRGRYNEQFF
cdr3_nt: TGTGCCAGCAGCCAGGGGGGTCGGGGACGGTACAATGAGCAGTTCTTC

d_call: TRBD1
j_call: TRBJ1-1
v_call: TRBV7-2
clone_size: few
cdr3_aa: CASSSRDRGDTEAFF
cdr3_nt: TGTGCCAGCAGCAGCCGGGACAGGGGTGACACTGAAGCTTTCTTT